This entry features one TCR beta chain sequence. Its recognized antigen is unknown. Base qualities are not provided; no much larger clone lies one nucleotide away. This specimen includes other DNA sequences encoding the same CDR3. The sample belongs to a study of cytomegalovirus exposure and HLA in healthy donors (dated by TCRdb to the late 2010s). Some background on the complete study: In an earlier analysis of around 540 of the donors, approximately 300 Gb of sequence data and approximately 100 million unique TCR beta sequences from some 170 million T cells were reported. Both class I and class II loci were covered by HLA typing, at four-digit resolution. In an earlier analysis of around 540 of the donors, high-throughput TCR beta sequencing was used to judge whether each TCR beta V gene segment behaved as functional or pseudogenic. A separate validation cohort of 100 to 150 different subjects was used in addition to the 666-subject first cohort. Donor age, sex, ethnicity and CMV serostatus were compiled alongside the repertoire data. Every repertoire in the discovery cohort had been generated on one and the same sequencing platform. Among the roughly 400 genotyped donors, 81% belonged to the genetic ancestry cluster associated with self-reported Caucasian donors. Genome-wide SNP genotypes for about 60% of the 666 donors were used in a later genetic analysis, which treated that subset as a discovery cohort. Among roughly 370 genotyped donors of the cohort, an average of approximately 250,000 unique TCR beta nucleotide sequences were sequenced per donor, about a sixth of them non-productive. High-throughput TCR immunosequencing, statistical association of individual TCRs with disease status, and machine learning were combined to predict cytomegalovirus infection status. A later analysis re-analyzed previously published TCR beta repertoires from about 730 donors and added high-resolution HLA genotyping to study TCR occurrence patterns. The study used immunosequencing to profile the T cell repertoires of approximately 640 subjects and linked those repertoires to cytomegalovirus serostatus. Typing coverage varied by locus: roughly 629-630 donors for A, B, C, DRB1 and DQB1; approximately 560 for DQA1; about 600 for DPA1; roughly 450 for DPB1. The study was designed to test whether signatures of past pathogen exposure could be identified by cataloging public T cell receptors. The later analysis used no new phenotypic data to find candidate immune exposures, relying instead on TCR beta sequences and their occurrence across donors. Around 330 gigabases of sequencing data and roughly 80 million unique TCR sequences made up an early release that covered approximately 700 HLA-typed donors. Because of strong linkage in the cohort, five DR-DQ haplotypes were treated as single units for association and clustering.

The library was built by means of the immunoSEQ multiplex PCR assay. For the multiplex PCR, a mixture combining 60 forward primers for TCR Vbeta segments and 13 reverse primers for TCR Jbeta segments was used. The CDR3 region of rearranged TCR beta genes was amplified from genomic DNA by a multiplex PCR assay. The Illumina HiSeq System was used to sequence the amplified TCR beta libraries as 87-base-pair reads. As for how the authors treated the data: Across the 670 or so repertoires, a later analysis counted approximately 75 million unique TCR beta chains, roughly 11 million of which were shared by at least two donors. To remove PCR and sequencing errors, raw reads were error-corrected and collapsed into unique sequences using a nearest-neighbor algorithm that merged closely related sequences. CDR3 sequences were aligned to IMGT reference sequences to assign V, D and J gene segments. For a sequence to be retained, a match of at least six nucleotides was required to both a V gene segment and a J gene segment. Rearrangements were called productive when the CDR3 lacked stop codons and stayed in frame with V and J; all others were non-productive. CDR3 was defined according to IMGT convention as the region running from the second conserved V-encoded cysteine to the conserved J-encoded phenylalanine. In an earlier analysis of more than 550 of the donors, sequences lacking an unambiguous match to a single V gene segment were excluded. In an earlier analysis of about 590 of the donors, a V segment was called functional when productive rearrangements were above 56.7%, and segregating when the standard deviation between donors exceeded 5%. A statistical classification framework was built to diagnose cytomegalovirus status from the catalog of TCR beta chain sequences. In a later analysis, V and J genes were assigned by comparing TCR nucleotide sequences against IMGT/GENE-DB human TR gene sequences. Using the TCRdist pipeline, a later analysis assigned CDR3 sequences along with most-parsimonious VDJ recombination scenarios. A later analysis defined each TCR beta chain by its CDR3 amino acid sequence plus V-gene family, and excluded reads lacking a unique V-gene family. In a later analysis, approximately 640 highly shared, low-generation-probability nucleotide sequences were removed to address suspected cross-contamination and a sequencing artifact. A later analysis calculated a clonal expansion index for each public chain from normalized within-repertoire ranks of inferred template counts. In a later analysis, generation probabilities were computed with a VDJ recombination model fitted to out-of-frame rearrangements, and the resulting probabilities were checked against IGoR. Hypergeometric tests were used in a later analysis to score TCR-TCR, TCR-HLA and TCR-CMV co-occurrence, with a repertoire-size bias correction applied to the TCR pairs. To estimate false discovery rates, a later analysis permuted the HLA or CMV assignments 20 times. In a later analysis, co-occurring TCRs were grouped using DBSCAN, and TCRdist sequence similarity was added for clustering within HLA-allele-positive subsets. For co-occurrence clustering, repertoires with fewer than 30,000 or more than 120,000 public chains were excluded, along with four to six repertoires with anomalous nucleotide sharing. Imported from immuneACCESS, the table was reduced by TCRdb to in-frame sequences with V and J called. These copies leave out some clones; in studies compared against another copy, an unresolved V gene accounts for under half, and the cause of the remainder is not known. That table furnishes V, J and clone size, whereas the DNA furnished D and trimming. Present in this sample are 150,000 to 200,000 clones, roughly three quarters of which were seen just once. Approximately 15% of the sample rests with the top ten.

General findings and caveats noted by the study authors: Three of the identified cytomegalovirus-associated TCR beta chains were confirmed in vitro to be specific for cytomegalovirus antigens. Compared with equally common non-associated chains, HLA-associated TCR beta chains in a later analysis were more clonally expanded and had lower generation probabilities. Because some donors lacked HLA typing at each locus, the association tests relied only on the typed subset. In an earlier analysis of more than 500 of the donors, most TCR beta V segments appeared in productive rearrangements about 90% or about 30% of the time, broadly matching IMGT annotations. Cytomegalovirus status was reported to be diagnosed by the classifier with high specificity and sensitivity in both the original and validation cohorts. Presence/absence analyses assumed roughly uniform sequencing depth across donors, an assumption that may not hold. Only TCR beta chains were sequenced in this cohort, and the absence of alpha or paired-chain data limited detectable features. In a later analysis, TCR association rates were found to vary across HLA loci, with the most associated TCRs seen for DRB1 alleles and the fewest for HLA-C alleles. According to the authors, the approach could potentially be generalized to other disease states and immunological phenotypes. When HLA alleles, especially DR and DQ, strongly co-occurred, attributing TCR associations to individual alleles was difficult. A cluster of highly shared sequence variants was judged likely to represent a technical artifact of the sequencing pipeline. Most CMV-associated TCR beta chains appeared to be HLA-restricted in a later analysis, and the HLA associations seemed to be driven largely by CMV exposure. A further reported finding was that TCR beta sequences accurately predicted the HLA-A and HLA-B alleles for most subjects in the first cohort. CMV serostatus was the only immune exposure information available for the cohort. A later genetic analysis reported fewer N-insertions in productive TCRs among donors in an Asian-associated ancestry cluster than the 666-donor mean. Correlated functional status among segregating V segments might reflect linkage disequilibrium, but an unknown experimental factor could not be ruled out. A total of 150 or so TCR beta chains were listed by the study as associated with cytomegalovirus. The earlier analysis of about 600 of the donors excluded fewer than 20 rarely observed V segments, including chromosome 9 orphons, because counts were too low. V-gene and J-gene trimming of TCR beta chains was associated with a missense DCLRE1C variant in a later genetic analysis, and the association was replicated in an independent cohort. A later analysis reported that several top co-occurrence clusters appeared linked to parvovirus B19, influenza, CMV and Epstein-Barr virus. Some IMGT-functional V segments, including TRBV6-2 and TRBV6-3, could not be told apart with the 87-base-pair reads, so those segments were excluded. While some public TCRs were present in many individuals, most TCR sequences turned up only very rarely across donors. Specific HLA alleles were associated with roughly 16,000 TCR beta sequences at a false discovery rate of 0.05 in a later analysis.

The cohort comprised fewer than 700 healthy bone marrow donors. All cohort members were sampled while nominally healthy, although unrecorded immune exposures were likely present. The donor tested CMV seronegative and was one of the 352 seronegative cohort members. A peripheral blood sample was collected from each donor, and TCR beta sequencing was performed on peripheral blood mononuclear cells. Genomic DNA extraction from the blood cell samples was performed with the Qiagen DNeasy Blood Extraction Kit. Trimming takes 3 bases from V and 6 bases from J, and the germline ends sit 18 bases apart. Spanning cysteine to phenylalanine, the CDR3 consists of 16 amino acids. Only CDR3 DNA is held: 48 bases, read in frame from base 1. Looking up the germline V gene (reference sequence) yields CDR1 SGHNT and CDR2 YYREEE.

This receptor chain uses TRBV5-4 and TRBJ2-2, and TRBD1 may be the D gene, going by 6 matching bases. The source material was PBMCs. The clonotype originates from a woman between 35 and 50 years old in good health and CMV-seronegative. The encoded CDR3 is CASSSANRERAGELFF. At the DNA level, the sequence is TGTGCCAGCAGCTCTGCAAACAGGGAGAGAGCCGGGGAGCTGTTTTTT. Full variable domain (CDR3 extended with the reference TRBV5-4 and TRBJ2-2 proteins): ETGVTQSPTHLIKTRGQQVTLRCSSQSGHNTVSWYQQALGQGPQFIFQYYREEENGRGNFPPRFSGLQFPNYSSELNVNALELDDSALYLCASSSANRERAGELFFGEGSRLTVL.